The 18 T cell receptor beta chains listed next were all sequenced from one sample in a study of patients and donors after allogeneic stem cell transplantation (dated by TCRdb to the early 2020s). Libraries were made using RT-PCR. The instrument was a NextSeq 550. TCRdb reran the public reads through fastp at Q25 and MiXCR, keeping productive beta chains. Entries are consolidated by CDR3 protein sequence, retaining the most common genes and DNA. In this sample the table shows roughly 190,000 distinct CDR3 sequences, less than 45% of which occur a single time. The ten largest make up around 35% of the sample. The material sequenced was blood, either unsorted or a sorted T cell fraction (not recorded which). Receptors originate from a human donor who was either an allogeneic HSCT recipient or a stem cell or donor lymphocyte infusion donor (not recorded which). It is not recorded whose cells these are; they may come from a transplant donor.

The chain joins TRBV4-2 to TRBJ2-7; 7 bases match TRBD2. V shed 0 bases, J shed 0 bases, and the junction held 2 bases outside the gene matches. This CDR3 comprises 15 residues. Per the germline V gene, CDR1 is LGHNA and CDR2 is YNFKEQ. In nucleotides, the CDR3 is TGTGCCAGCAGCCAAGAGCTAGCGGACTCCTACGAGCAGTACTTC. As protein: CASSQELADSYEQYF.

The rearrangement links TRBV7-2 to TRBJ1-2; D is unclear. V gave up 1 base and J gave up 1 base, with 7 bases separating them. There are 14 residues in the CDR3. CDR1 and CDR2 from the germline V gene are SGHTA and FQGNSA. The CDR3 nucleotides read TGTGCCAGCAGCTTAGATAGTCTTAACTATGGCTACACCTTC. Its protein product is CASSLDSLNYGYTF.

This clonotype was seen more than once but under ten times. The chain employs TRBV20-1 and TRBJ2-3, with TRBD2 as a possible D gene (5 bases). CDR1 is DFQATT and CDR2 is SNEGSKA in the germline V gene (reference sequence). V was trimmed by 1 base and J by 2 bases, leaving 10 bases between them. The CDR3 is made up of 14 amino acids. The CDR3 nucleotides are TGCAGTGCTAGAGGTCGTCGGGACACAGATACGCAGTATTTT. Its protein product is CSARGRRDTDTQYF.

Here the CDR3 DNA reads TGTGCCAGCAGTTTAGGGCCCCGGACTAGCGCAGATACGCAGTATTTT. It yields the protein CASSLGPRTSADTQYF. The chain joins TRBV27 to TRBJ2-3, with 9 bases that match TRBD2. The CDR3 is 16 amino acids. The V segment lost 2 bases and the J segment 4 bases; nucleotides outside the gene matches: 7. CDR1 and CDR2 (germline): MNHEY, SMNVEV (reference sequence).

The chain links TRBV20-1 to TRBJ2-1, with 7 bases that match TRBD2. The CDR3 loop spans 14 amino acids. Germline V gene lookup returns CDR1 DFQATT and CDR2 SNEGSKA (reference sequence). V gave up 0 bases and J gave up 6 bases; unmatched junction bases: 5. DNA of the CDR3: TGCAGTGCTAGAGACGGGGGGTCCATCAATGAGCAGTTCTTC. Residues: CSARDGGSINEQFF.

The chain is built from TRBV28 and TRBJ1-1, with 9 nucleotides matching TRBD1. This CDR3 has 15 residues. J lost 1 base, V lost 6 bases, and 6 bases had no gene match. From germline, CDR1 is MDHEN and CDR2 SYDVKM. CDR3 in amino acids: CASRTGGARNTEAFF. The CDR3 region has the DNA TGTGCCAGCAGAACAGGGGGCGCGAGGAACACTGAAGCTTTCTTT. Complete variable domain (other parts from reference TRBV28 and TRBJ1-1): DVKVTQSSRYLVKRTGEKVFLECVQDMDHENMFWYRQDPGLGLRLIYFSYDVKMKEKGDIPEGYSVSREKKERFSLILESASTNQTSMYLCASRTGGARNTEAFFGQGTRLTVV.

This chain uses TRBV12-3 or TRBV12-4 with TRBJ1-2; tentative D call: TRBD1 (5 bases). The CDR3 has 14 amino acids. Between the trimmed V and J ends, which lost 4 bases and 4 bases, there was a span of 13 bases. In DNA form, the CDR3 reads TGTGCCAGCAGTTACTATGGGGGTGGCTATGGCTACACCTTC. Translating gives CASSYYGGGYGYTF.

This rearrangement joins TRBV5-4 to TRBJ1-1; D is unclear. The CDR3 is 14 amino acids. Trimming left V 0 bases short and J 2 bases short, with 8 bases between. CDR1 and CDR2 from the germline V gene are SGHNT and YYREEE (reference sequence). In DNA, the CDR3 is TGTGCCAGCAGCTTGGCCCTACGAAACACTGAAGCTTTCTTT. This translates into CASSLALRNTEAFF.

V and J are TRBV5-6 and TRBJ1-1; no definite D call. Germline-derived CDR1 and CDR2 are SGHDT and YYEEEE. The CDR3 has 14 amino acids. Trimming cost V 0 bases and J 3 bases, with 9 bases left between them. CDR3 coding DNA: TGTGCCAGCAGCTTGGGAGGGAAGGACACTGAAGCTTTCTTT. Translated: CASSLGGKDTEAFF. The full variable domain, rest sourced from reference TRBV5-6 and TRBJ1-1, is DAGVTQSPTHLIKTRGQQVTLRCSPKSGHDTVSWYQQALGQGPQFIFQYYEEEERQRGNFPDRFSGHQFPNYSSELNVNALLLGDSALYLCASSLGGKDTEAFFGQGTRLTVV.

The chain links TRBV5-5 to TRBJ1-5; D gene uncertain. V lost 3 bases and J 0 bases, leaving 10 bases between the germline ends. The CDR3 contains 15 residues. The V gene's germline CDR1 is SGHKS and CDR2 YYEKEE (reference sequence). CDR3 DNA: TGTGCCAGCAGCTCCTGGCCGGATAGCAATCAGCCCCAGCATTTT. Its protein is CASSSWPDSNQPQHF.

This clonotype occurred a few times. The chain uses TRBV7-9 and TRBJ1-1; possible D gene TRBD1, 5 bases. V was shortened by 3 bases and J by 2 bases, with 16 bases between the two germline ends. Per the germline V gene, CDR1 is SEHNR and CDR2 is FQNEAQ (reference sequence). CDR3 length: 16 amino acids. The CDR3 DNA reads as TGTGCCAGCAGCTTCGCGGGGGAGGGCCCAAACACTGAAGCTTTCTTT. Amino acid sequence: CASSFAGEGPNTEAFF.

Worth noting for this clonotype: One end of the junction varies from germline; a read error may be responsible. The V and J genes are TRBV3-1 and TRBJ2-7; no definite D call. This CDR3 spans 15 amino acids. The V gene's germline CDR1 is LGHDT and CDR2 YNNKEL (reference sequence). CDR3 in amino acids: CASSQVSQSSHEQYF. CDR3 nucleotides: TGTGCCAGCAGCCAAGTCTCACAGTCCTCCCACGAGCAGTACTTC.

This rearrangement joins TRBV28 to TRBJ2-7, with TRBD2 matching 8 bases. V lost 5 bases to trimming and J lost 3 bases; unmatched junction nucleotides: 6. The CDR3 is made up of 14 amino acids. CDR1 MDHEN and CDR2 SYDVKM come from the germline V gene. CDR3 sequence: CASSASGRVYEQYF. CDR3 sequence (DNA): TGTGCCAGCAGTGCGAGCGGGAGAGTCTACGAGCAGTACTTC.

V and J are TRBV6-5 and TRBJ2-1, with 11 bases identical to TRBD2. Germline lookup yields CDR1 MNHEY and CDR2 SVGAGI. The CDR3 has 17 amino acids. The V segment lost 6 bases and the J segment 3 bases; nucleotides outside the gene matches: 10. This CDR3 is CASSYAPGLADYNEQFF. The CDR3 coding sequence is TGTGCCAGCAGCTACGCTCCGGGACTAGCGGACTACAATGAGCAGTTCTTC.

In DNA, the CDR3 is TGCAGTGCTGTAATGGACAGGGGGCACTACAATGAGCAGTTCTTC. It is translated as CSAVMDRGHYNEQFF. The V call is TRBV20-1, the J call TRBJ2-1, with 11 positions matching TRBD1. The CDR3 contains 15 residues. The V gene end was trimmed by 5 bases and the J gene end by 3 bases; junction bases not matched to a gene: 6. Germline assignment: CDR1 DFQATT and CDR2 SNEGSKA (reference sequence).

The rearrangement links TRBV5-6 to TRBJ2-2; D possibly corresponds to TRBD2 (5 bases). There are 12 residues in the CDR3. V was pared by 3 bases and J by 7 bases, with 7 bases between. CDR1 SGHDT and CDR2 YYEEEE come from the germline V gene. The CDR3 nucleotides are TGTGCCAGCAGCTCGGGGATCGGGGAGCTGTTTTTT. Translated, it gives CASSSGIGELFF.

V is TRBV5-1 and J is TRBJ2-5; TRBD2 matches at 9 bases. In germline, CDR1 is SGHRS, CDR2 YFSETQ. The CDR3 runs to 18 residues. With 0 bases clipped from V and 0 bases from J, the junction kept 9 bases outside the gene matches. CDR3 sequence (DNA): TGCGCCAGCAGCTTGGTAGGATCGGCTAGCGGGAACCAAGAGACCCAGTACTTC. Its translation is CASSLVGSASGNQETQYF.

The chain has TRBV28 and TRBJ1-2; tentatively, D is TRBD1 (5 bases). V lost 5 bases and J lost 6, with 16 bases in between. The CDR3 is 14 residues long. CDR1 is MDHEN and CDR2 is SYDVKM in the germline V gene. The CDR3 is CASSRDLSVHGYTF. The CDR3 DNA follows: TGTGCCAGCAGTAGGGACCTCTCTGTGCATGGCTACACCTTC.